The source of this T cell receptor (beta chain) is a study of T cells in Graves' hyperthyroidism and ophthalmopathy. In germline, CDR1 is MNHNS, CDR2 SASEGT. Trimming shortened V by 5 bases and J by 6 bases, and 28 bases separated the two germline ends. This CDR3 region has 18 residues. Study results and caveats: A 13 V-J signature model discriminated ophthalmopathy versus stable hyperthyroidism. Blood also held most thyroid clonotypes expanded beyond 0.001.

Exclusion of a patient resulted from uncontrolled infection, other autoimmune disease, pregnancy or lactation. Template material for amplifying TCR beta CDR3 regions consisted of RNA transcripts. The TCR CDR3 first-round RT-PCR relied on the HTBI primer set. One entry per CDR3 protein, called by TCRdb with MiXCR from the multiplex PCR reads. In the table there are under 450,000 distinct CDR3 sequences, roughly a sixth of which are singletons. This clonotype was observed at least ten times. Its antigen is unknown. Material for sequencing was blood. The clonotype originates from a woman in her 30s with Graves' hyperthyroidism that later progressed to Graves' ophthalmopathy. The chain employs TRBV6-1 and TRBJ1-1; D unclear. In nucleotides, the CDR3 is TGTGCCAGCAGTTACGCGGACCTTTACGCCCCGTCGAATCCTGAAGCTTTCTTT. Translated: CASSYADLYAPSNPEAFF.